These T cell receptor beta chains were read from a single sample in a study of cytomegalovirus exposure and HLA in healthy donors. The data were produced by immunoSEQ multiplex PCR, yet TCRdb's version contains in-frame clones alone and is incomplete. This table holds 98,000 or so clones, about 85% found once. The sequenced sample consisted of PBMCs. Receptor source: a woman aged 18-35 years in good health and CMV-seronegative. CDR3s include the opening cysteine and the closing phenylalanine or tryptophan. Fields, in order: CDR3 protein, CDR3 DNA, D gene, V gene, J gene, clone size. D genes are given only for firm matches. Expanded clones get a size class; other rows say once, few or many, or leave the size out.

CDR3aa: CASSPINRDIETQYF
CDR3nt: TGTGCCAGCAGCCCCATAAACAGGGATATAGAGACCCAGTACTTC
d_gene: -
v_gene: TRBV5-4
j_gene: TRBJ2-5
abundance: -

CDR3aa: CASSGGGRQETQYF
CDR3nt: TGTGCCAGCAGTGGCGGGGGCAGACAAGAGACCCAGTACTTC
d_gene: -
v_gene: TRBV2
j_gene: TRBJ2-5
abundance: -

CDR3aa: CASSLTPPTYNEQFF
CDR3nt: TGTGCCAGCAGCTTGACACCCCCAACTTACAATGAGCAGTTCTTC
d_gene: -
v_gene: TRBV27
j_gene: TRBJ2-1
abundance: -

CDR3aa: CASSFTRNTEAFF
CDR3nt: TGTGCCAGCAGTTTTACGAGGAACACTGAAGCTTTCTTT
d_gene: -
v_gene: TRBV27
j_gene: TRBJ1-1
abundance: -

CDR3aa: CASAVDRFNEKLFF
CDR3nt: TGTGCCAGCGCGGTGGACAGGTTTAATGAAAAACTGTTTTTT
d_gene: TRBD1
v_gene: TRBV6-1
j_gene: TRBJ1-4
abundance: -

CDR3aa: CATLGAGGAGELFF
CDR3nt: TGTGCCACTTTGGGCGCGGGGGGAGCCGGGGAGCTGTTTTTT
d_gene: TRBD2
v_gene: TRBV6-5
j_gene: TRBJ2-2
abundance: -

CDR3aa: CSAREITEAFF
CDR3nt: TGCAGTGCTAGGGAGATCACTGAAGCTTTCTTT
d_gene: -
v_gene: TRBV20-1
j_gene: TRBJ1-1
abundance: -

CDR3aa: CASSYNNQPQHF
CDR3nt: TGTGCCAGCAGTTATAACAATCAGCCCCAGCATTTT
d_gene: -
v_gene: TRBV6-6
j_gene: TRBJ1-5
abundance: once

CDR3aa: CASRRGWVTEAFF
CDR3nt: TGTGCCAGCAGACGGGGTTGGGTCACTGAAGCTTTCTTT
d_gene: -
v_gene: TRBV27
j_gene: TRBJ1-1
abundance: -

CDR3aa: CASSFEQGNSPLHF
CDR3nt: TGCGCCAGCAGCTTTGAACAGGGGAATTCACCCCTCCACTTT
d_gene: TRBD1
v_gene: TRBV5-1
j_gene: TRBJ1-6
abundance: -

CDR3aa: CAWRAGGGYGYTF
CDR3nt: TGTGCCTGGAGGGCAGGGGGCGGCTATGGCTACACCTTC
d_gene: TRBD1
v_gene: TRBV30
j_gene: TRBJ1-2
abundance: -

CDR3aa: CASSKTRADTQYF
CDR3nt: TGTGCCAGCAGTAAAACCCGGGCAGATACGCAGTATTTT
d_gene: -
v_gene: TRBV6-5
j_gene: TRBJ2-3
abundance: -

CDR3aa: CASRPGTGGGQPQHF
CDR3nt: TGTGCCAGCAGGCCCGGGACAGGGGGGGGGCAGCCCCAGCATTTT
d_gene: TRBD1
v_gene: TRBV27
j_gene: TRBJ1-5
abundance: -

CDR3aa: CAWETTGFVGNQPQHF
CDR3nt: TGTGCCTGGGAAACGACAGGGTTTGTCGGCAATCAGCCCCAGCATTTT
d_gene: TRBD1
v_gene: TRBV30
j_gene: TRBJ1-5
abundance: -

CDR3aa: CASPGQGSLGYTF
CDR3nt: TGTGCCAGTCCGGGACAGGGATCGCTGGGCTACACCTTC
d_gene: TRBD1
v_gene: TRBV6-1
j_gene: TRBJ1-2
abundance: -

CDR3aa: CASSHSGTGNTEAFF
CDR3nt: TGCGCCAGCAGCCATTCCGGGACAGGGAACACTGAAGCTTTCTTT
d_gene: TRBD1
v_gene: TRBV4-1
j_gene: TRBJ1-1
abundance: -

CDR3aa: CASSEIEGDRGNEKLFF
CDR3nt: TGTGCCAGCAGTGAAATTGAAGGGGACAGGGGGAATGAAAAACTGTTTTTT
d_gene: TRBD1
v_gene: TRBV6-1
j_gene: TRBJ1-4
abundance: -

CDR3aa: CASSSGGGEKLFF
CDR3nt: TGTGCCAGCAGTTCAGGGGGCGGTGAAAAACTGTTTTTT
d_gene: TRBD1
v_gene: TRBV6-6
j_gene: TRBJ1-4
abundance: few

CDR3aa: CASSDRGRDQPQHF
CDR3nt: TGTGCCAGCAGTGACAGGGGGCGTGATCAGCCCCAGCATTTT
d_gene: TRBD1
v_gene: TRBV28
j_gene: TRBJ1-5
abundance: -

CDR3aa: CASNSGSSYEQYF
CDR3nt: TGTGCCAGCAATTCGGGGAGCTCCTACGAGCAGTACTTC
d_gene: -
v_gene: TRBV6-6
j_gene: TRBJ2-7
abundance: -

CDR3aa: CASSLSGTYDNEQFF
CDR3nt: TGTGCCAGCAGCTTAAGCGGGACCTACGACAATGAGCAGTTCTTC
d_gene: -
v_gene: TRBV7-3
j_gene: TRBJ2-1
abundance: -

CDR3aa: CASSIQGEENEQFF
CDR3nt: TGTGCCAGTAGTATTCAGGGCGAGGAGAATGAGCAGTTCTTC
d_gene: -
v_gene: TRBV19
j_gene: TRBJ2-1
abundance: -

CDR3aa: CASRAPGNMNTEAFF
CDR3nt: TGTGCCAGCAGAGCCCCCGGGAACATGAACACTGAAGCTTTCTTT
d_gene: -
v_gene: TRBV6-4
j_gene: TRBJ1-1
abundance: -

CDR3aa: CASGASGADTDTQYF
CDR3nt: TGTGCCAGCGGGGCTAGCGGGGCAGACACAGATACGCAGTATTTT
d_gene: TRBD2
v_gene: TRBV6-4
j_gene: TRBJ2-3
abundance: -

CDR3aa: CASSAPGGPRSYEQYF
CDR3nt: TGTGCCAGCAGCGCCCCCGGGGGACCTCGCTCCTACGAGCAGTACTTC
d_gene: -
v_gene: TRBV11-2
j_gene: TRBJ2-7
abundance: -

CDR3aa: CASSGGAGGNTEAFF
CDR3nt: TGCGCCAGCAGTGGTGGGGCAGGGGGGAACACTGAAGCTTTCTTT
d_gene: TRBD1
v_gene: TRBV10-1
j_gene: TRBJ1-1
abundance: -

CDR3aa: CASTGKPLSGANVLTF
CDR3nt: TGCGCCAGCACAGGGAAACCCCTCTCTGGGGCCAACGTCCTGACTTTC
d_gene: -
v_gene: TRBV23-1
j_gene: TRBJ2-6
abundance: -

CDR3aa: CASSLPGPYNEQFF
CDR3nt: TGCGCCAGCAGCCTCCCGGGTCCTTACAATGAGCAGTTCTTC
d_gene: -
v_gene: TRBV5-1
j_gene: TRBJ2-1
abundance: -

CDR3aa: CASRTGIPTEAFF
CDR3nt: TGTGCCAGCAGGACAGGGATTCCCACTGAAGCTTTCTTT
d_gene: TRBD1
v_gene: TRBV25-1
j_gene: TRBJ1-1
abundance: -

CDR3aa: CAWSTWANEQFF
CDR3nt: TGTGCCTGGAGTACCTGGGCCAATGAGCAGTTCTTC
d_gene: -
v_gene: TRBV30
j_gene: TRBJ2-1
abundance: -

CDR3aa: CASSPRVGGAIQYF
CDR3nt: TGTGCCAGCAGTCCCAGGGTCGGGGGGGCCATTCAGTACTTC
d_gene: TRBD2
v_gene: TRBV27
j_gene: TRBJ2-4
abundance: -

CDR3aa: CASSISGRTYEQYF
CDR3nt: TGTGCCAGTAGTATCTCAGGGAGGACCTACGAGCAGTACTTC
d_gene: -
v_gene: TRBV19
j_gene: TRBJ2-7
abundance: -

CDR3aa: CASPRSSGNTIYF
CDR3nt: TGTGCCAGCCCTCGGAGCTCTGGAAACACCATATATTTT
d_gene: -
v_gene: TRBV6-5
j_gene: TRBJ1-3
abundance: -

CDR3aa: CASRTNSGNTIYF
CDR3nt: TGTGCCAGCAGGACAAACTCTGGAAACACCATATATTTT
d_gene: -
v_gene: TRBV7-9
j_gene: TRBJ1-3
abundance: -

CDR3aa: CASRPTGTSNTGELFF
CDR3nt: TGTGCCAGCAGGCCAACCGGGACTTCAAACACCGGGGAGCTGTTTTTT
d_gene: -
v_gene: TRBV27
j_gene: TRBJ2-2
abundance: -

CDR3aa: CAGGGSATEAFF
CDR3nt: TGTGCCGGCGGGGGCTCGGCCACTGAAGCTTTCTTT
d_gene: -
v_gene: TRBV7-9
j_gene: TRBJ1-1
abundance: -

CDR3aa: CASNLLGGQETQYF
CDR3nt: TGTGCCAGCAACCTGCTAGGGGGCCAAGAGACCCAGTACTTC
d_gene: -
v_gene: TRBV6-6
j_gene: TRBJ2-5
abundance: once

CDR3aa: CASSSGGPYNEQFF
CDR3nt: TGCGCCAGCAGCAGCGGGGGGCCGTACAATGAGCAGTTCTTC
d_gene: TRBD2
v_gene: TRBV4-1
j_gene: TRBJ2-1
abundance: -

CDR3aa: CASSDQGRTGELFF
CDR3nt: TGTGCCAGCAGCGACCAGGGTCGGACCGGGGAGCTGTTTTTT
d_gene: -
v_gene: TRBV7-9
j_gene: TRBJ2-2
abundance: -

CDR3aa: CSASGVETQYF
CDR3nt: TGCAGTGCTAGCGGGGTTGAGACCCAGTACTTC
d_gene: -
v_gene: TRBV20-1
j_gene: TRBJ2-5
abundance: -

CDR3aa: CASSFGQGSDEQYF
CDR3nt: TGTGCCAGCAGTTTCGGACAGGGGAGTGACGAGCAGTACTTC
d_gene: TRBD1
v_gene: TRBV28
j_gene: TRBJ2-7
abundance: -

CDR3aa: CATHRQEHGYTF
CDR3nt: TGTGCCACCCATCGACAGGAACACGGCTACACCTTC
d_gene: -
v_gene: TRBV6-5
j_gene: TRBJ1-2
abundance: -

CDR3aa: CASSDPPEAAQETQYF
CDR3nt: TGTGCCAGCAGCGACCCCCCAGAAGCGGCTCAAGAGACCCAGTACTTC
d_gene: -
v_gene: TRBV9
j_gene: TRBJ2-5
abundance: -

CDR3aa: CASSLVAVGTGQPQHF
CDR3nt: TGCGCCAGCAGCTTGGTCGCGGTCGGCACGGGACAGCCCCAGCATTTT
d_gene: -
v_gene: TRBV5-1
j_gene: TRBJ1-5
abundance: -

CDR3aa: CASSEGRPREKLFF
CDR3nt: TGCGCCAGCAGTGAGGGCAGGCCAAGGGAAAAACTGTTTTTT
d_gene: -
v_gene: TRBV10-2
j_gene: TRBJ1-4
abundance: -

CDR3aa: CASSVAGGPNEQFF
CDR3nt: TGTGCCAGCAGCGTAGCGGGGGGGCCAAATGAGCAGTTCTTC
d_gene: TRBD2
v_gene: TRBV9
j_gene: TRBJ2-1
abundance: -

CDR3aa: CASSADSYGYTF
CDR3nt: TGTGCCAGCAGTGCGGACAGCTATGGCTACACCTTC
d_gene: -
v_gene: TRBV2
j_gene: TRBJ1-2
abundance: few

CDR3aa: CSVGGTSGGYYTGELFF
CDR3nt: TGCAGCGTTGGAGGGACTAGCGGGGGCTATTACACCGGGGAGCTGTTTTTT
d_gene: TRBD2
v_gene: TRBV29-1
j_gene: TRBJ2-2
abundance: -

CDR3aa: CASSLSGVGGYTGELFF
CDR3nt: TGTGCCAGCAGTTTATCAGGCGTGGGCGGGTACACCGGGGAGCTGTTTTTT
d_gene: -
v_gene: TRBV27
j_gene: TRBJ2-2
abundance: -

CDR3aa: CASSLVIAGGPSYNEQFF
CDR3nt: TGTGCCAGCAGCTTGGTGATAGCGGGGGGACCCTCCTACAATGAGCAGTTCTTC
d_gene: TRBD2
v_gene: TRBV5-6
j_gene: TRBJ2-1
abundance: -

CDR3aa: CASSADRGPNYGYTF
CDR3nt: TGTGCCAGCAGCGCCGACAGGGGGCCTAACTATGGCTACACCTTC
d_gene: TRBD1
v_gene: TRBV5-6
j_gene: TRBJ1-2
abundance: -

CDR3aa: CATQQGGSQETQYF
CDR3nt: TGTGCCACACAGCAGGGGGGAAGTCAAGAGACCCAGTACTTC
d_gene: -
v_gene: TRBV2
j_gene: TRBJ2-5
abundance: -

CDR3aa: CASSLEGETQYF
CDR3nt: TGTGCCAGCAGCTTGGAGGGGGAGACCCAGTACTTC
d_gene: -
v_gene: TRBV11-2
j_gene: TRBJ2-5
abundance: -

CDR3aa: CASSYGGRGNTEAFF
CDR3nt: TGTGCCAGCAGTTACGGCGGCAGGGGGAACACTGAAGCTTTCTTT
d_gene: -
v_gene: TRBV6-5
j_gene: TRBJ1-1
abundance: -

CDR3aa: CASSPVGLAGATDTQYF
CDR3nt: TGTGCCAGCAGCCCAGTCGGACTAGCGGGGGCCACAGATACGCAGTATTTT
d_gene: TRBD2
v_gene: TRBV9
j_gene: TRBJ2-3
abundance: -

CDR3aa: CASSQGRSLGEQYF
CDR3nt: TGTGCCAGCAGTCAAGGACGGTCCCTAGGTGAGCAGTACTTC
d_gene: -
v_gene: TRBV6-1
j_gene: TRBJ2-7
abundance: -

CDR3aa: CASNRETYEQYF
CDR3nt: TGTGCCAGCAACAGGGAGACCTACGAGCAGTACTTC
d_gene: -
v_gene: TRBV2
j_gene: TRBJ2-7
abundance: -

CDR3aa: CASSLRDLSTDTQYF
CDR3nt: TGTGCCAGCAGTCTCCGGGACTTGAGCACAGATACGCAGTATTTT
d_gene: -
v_gene: TRBV11-1
j_gene: TRBJ2-3
abundance: -

CDR3aa: CASSGGIYNEQFF
CDR3nt: TGTGCCAGCAGCGGCGGGATCTACAATGAGCAGTTCTTC
d_gene: -
v_gene: TRBV5-4
j_gene: TRBJ2-1
abundance: -

CDR3aa: CAISEGQGLYGYTF
CDR3nt: TGTGCCATCAGTGAGGGACAGGGCCTCTATGGCTACACCTTC
d_gene: TRBD1
v_gene: TRBV10-3
j_gene: TRBJ1-2
abundance: -